These 32 T cell receptor beta chains share one sample of origin, sequenced in a study of brain metastases from non-small cell lung cancer. Clones were sequenced by immunoSEQ multiplex PCR, and TCRdb holds only the in-frame ones, with some missing. Altogether around 820 clones are present, 80% to 90% being singletons, with the ten largest covering about 7.4%. The sequenced sample was tissue from a brain metastasis. The origin of the receptors is a donor at least 40 years old with non-small cell lung cancer.

V gene TRBV24-1 combines with J gene TRBJ2-3; 9 bases agree with TRBD1. The germline V gene encodes CDR1 KGHDR and CDR2 SFDVKD. Trimming took 7 bases from V and 2 from J; bases not matched to a gene: 9. CDR3 length: 16 residues. CDR3 nucleotide sequence: TGTGCCACCAGCGATCCGGGACAGGGCGACACAGATACGCAGTATTTT. It translates to CATSDPGQGDTDTQYF.

This clone was counted once. The V call is TRBV3-1 (or the pseudogene TRBV3-2), the J call TRBJ2-7; D is possibly TRBD2 (5 bases). The germline V gene encodes CDR1 LGHDT and CDR2 YNNKEL (reference sequence). Deletions cut 5 bases from V and 0 bases from J, with 17 bases between. CDR3 length: 16 amino acids. DNA for the CDR3: TGTGCCAGCAGCAACTCACTGGACTTCCGCTCCTACGAGCAGTACTTC. Its translation is CASSNSLDFRSYEQYF.

A note on this clone: Its ends do not fully match the called genes, so a read error is possible. The chain has TRBV5-1 and TRBJ2-2; 8 bases agree with TRBD2. The CDR3 contains 16 residues. Germline values: CDR1 SGHRS, CDR2 YFSETQ. The CDR3, as DNA: TGCCCCAGCAGCTTGAGAGGTAGCGGGGCGAACGGGGAGCTGTTTTTT. This sequence encodes CPSSLRGSGANGELFF. The variable domain in full, completed from reference TRBV5-1 and TRBJ2-2, reads KAGVTQTPRYLIKTRGQQVTLSCSPISGHRSVSWYQQTPGQGLQFLFEYFSETQRNKGNFPGRFSGRQFSNSRSEMNVSTLELGDSALYLCPSSLRGSGANGELFFGEGSRLTVL.

This sequence joins TRBV6-4 and TRBJ1-6, with D tentatively TRBD1 (6 bases). V was clipped by 0 bases and J by 8 bases, with 26 bases between them. The CDR3 covers 20 residues. Germline V gives CDR1 MRHNA, CDR2 SNTAGT. CDR3 sequence reads: CASSDSWGREDRWEYSPLHF. In nucleotides, the CDR3 is TGTGCCAGCAGTGACTCCTGGGGGCGAGAGGACCGGTGGGAGTATTCACCCCTCCACTTT.

CDR3 protein: CASTLVFPRQRNQPQHF. CDR3 bases: TGTGCCAGTACTTTAGTGTTTCCGCGACAGAGAAATCAGCCCCAGCATTTT. The chain has TRBV19 and TRBJ1-5, with a possible D match to TRBD1 (5 bases). This CDR3 is 17 amino acids long. V was clipped by 7 bases and J by 4 bases, with 23 bases between them. Germline values: CDR1 LNHDA, CDR2 SQIVND (reference sequence).

The table lists this clone with a count of one. This chain connects TRBV5-1 to TRBJ2-2; 9 bases are a match to TRBD1. The germline V gene has CDR1 SGHRS and CDR2 YFSETQ. V shed 1 base, J shed 4 bases, and the junction held 2 bases outside the gene matches. CDR3 size: 15 residues. The CDR3 DNA reads as TGCGCCAGCAGCTTGATACAGGGGGCCACCGGGGAGCTGTTTTTT. The encoded protein is CASSLIQGATGELFF.

CDR3: CASTIGSLQTEAFF. DNA for the CDR3: TGTGCCAGCACCATCGGGTCCCTACAGACTGAAGCTTTCTTT. The chain couples TRBV2 to TRBJ1-1; D remains unclear. Germline assignment: CDR1 SNHLY and CDR2 FYNNEI. The CDR3 spans 14 residues. Trimming left V 7 bases short and J 5 bases short, with 17 bases between. The entire variable domain, with the rest obtained from reference TRBV2 and TRBJ1-1, is as follows: EPEVTQTPSHQVTQMGQEVILRCVPISNHLYFYWYRQILGQKVEFLVSFYNNEISEKSEIFDDQFSVERPDGSNFTLKIRSTKLEDSAMYFCASTIGSLQTEAFFGQGTRLTVV.

The V and J genes are TRBV5-4 and TRBJ2-5; D is ambiguous. V shed 0 bases and J shed 4 bases, with 7 bases lying between them. The CDR3 consists of 13 residues. CDR1 and CDR2 from the germline V gene are SGHNT and YYREEE (reference sequence). CDR3 sequence reads: CASSLGGRETQYF. In DNA form, the CDR3 reads TGTGCCAGCAGCTTGGGGGGAAGAGAGACCCAGTACTTC.

The chain uses TRBV15 and TRBJ1-3, with D hard to call. Trimming removed 0 bases from V and 0 bases from J, with 9 bases in between. Germline loops: CDR1 LNHNV, CDR2 YYDKDF (reference sequence). The CDR3 spans 16 residues. The DNA of the CDR3 is TGTGCCACCAGCAGAGAACAGTACCGCTCTGGAAACACCATATATTTT. Translating gives CATSREQYRSGNTIYF.

The chain employs TRBV19 and TRBJ2-1; D might be TRBD2 (7 bases). CDR1 is LNHDA and CDR2 is SQIVND in the germline V gene (reference sequence). The CDR3 totals 15 residues. The V end lost 3 bases, the J end lost 10 bases, and 19 bases lay between the germline ends. This chain's CDR3 is CASSMNGRGRGEQFF. The CDR3 DNA reads TGTGCCAGTAGTATGAACGGCCGGGGGCGGGGGGAGCAGTTCTTC.

The chain employs TRBV7-2 and TRBJ2-7; D not resolved. The germline CDR1 and CDR2 sequences are SGHTA and FQGNSA. The germline V and J ends were trimmed by 1 base and 1 base, with 5 bases remaining between them. The CDR3 spans 13 residues. CDR3 nucleotides: TGTGCCAGCAGCTTAGAGAGTTCCTACGAGCAGTACTTC. Amino acid sequence: CASSLESSYEQYF.

This chain connects TRBV6-2 or TRBV6-3 to TRBJ2-1; possible D gene TRBD2, 6 bases. Trimming cost V 4 bases and J 6 bases, with 16 bases left between them. CDR3 length: 15 residues. Germline lookup yields CDR1 MNHEY and CDR2 SVGEGT. The CDR3: CASSLTSLAVNEQFF. The CDR3 coding sequence is TGTGCCAGCAGTTTAACCTCACTAGCAGTCAATGAGCAGTTCTTC.

The J gene is TRBJ2-1, the V gene TRBV4-1; D call uncertain. With 1 base removed from V and 1 base from J, the gap between germline ends came to 11 bases. Looked up from germline, CDR1 is MGHRA and CDR2 is YSYEKL. The CDR3 is 16 amino acids. The CDR3 spells CASSQVWQLSYNEQFF. Written as DNA, the CDR3 is TGCGCCAGCAGCCAAGTTTGGCAGTTGTCCTACAATGAGCAGTTCTTC.

This clone was observed once. This rearrangement joins TRBV29-1 to TRBJ1-4; TRBD1 agrees at 7 bases. The V and J ends lost 6 bases and 0 bases, in that order; junction bases with no gene match: 7. Germline CDR1 SQVTM, CDR2 ANQGSEA. The CDR3 has 15 amino acids. The CDR3 DNA follows: TGCAGCGTCGCGGGACAGTCTGCAACTAATGAAAAACTGTTTTTT. Its protein product is CSVAGQSATNEKLFF.

This clone was seen more than once but under ten times. The CDR3, as DNA: TGTGCCAGCAGTTTATCCCCTAGCGGCTTTAGCACAGATACGCAGTATTTT. The encoded protein is CASSLSPSGFSTDTQYF. The rearrangement uses TRBV28 and TRBJ2-3; 7 bases match TRBD2. The CDR3 contains 17 residues. Trimming cost V 1 base and J 0 bases; bases outside gene matches: 7. From germline, CDR1 is MDHEN and CDR2 SYDVKM.

In the case of this clone: The junction does not match germline at one end; this may be a read error. Other DNA sequences in the sample encode the same CDR3. CDR3 sequence (DNA): TGTGCCAGCAGAACTCTATCTAGCGGGGGGACCGGGGAGTTGTTTTTT. This sequence encodes CASRTLSSGGTGELFF. The chain links TRBV28 to TRBJ2-2; 11 nucleotides match TRBD2. CDR3 length equals 16 residues. The germline CDR1 and CDR2 sequences are MDHEN and SYDVKM.

V usage is TRBV6-5 and J usage is TRBJ2-6; D is undetermined. The V gene lost 8 bases and the J gene lost 1 base, with 6 bases spanning the gap. Germline V gives CDR1 MNHEY, CDR2 SVGAGI. The CDR3 is made up of 13 amino acids. CDR3 DNA sequence: TGTGCCAGCTCAGGATCTGGGGCCAACGTCCTGACTTTC. Protein product: CASSGSGANVLTF.

The J gene is TRBJ1-2, the V gene TRBV6-5; possibly TRBD1 for D (5 bases). The CDR3 spans 14 residues. The V gene's germline CDR1 is MNHEY and CDR2 SVGAGI. Trimming pared 6 bases from V and 4 bases from J, leaving 15 bases between. The CDR3 DNA reads as TGTGCCAGCAGGATTGGGGGATACAGCTATGGCTACACCTTC. This sequence encodes CASRIGGYSYGYTF.

On this clone itself: The same CDR3 also results from other DNA sequences found in this sample. J is TRBJ2-7 and V is TRBV9; 9 bases are shared with TRBD1. The V segment lost 0 bases and the J segment 4 bases; nucleotides outside the gene matches: 5. Germline CDR1 is SGDLS and CDR2 is YYNGEE. The CDR3 sequence is 15 residues long. The CDR3 DNA reads TGTGCCAGCAGCGTAGACGGGACAGGGAGGTACGAGCAGTACTTC. Residues: CASSVDGTGRYEQYF.

The J gene is TRBJ1-5, the V gene TRBV5-5; 7 bases are a match to TRBD1. CDR1 and CDR2 (germline): SGHKS, YYEKEE (reference sequence). This CDR3 comprises 15 residues. V was pared by 0 bases and J by 6 bases, with 6 bases of the junction left unmatched. CDR3 DNA sequence: TGTGCCAGCAGCTTGGAGCGACAGGGTACTCAGCCCCAGCATTTT. Its translation is CASSLERQGTQPQHF.

The table lists this clone with a count of one. The chain has TRBV30 and TRBJ2-1; D tentatively fits TRBD1 or TRBD2 (5 bases each). V was trimmed by 2 bases and J by 6 bases, leaving 17 bases between them. The CDR3 consists of 15 residues. Germline CDR1 reads GTSNPN; CDR2 reads SVGIG (reference sequence). The CDR3 DNA is TGTGCCTGGAGTAGGGGCGGCCTAGCCGCCAATGAGCAGTTCTTC. Translation: CAWSRGGLAANEQFF.

This clone was seen only once. The J gene is TRBJ2-1, the V gene TRBV7-9; D perhaps matches TRBD2 (5 bases). CDR1 is SEHNR, CDR2 FQNEAQ, per germline (reference sequence). The CDR3 runs to 13 residues. Trimming pared 4 bases from V and 10 bases from J, leaving 14 bases between. CDR3 nucleotides: TGTGCCAGCAGCTCCCGGGCCCCGGGGGAGCAGTTCTTC. This sequence encodes CASSSRAPGEQFF.

This chain joins TRBV4-1 and TRBJ2-7; TRBD1 might be the D (5 bases). V was clipped by 0 bases and J by 5 bases, with 14 bases between them. CDR3 size: 15 residues. Germline V gene data show CDR1 as MGHRA and CDR2 as YSYEKL. CDR3 protein: CASSQDGVGADEQYF. The CDR3, as DNA: TGCGCCAGCAGCCAAGATGGGGTAGGGGCCGACGAGCAGTACTTC.

J is TRBJ2-7 and V is TRBV2; no clear D gene. The CDR3 covers 11 residues. Trimming took off 6 bases at V and 2 bases at J, with 5 bases between the two ends. The V gene's germline CDR1 is SNHLY and CDR2 FYNNEI. The DNA for the CDR3 is TGTGCCAGCAGCGGAACCTACGAGCAGTACTTC. It codes for CASSGTYEQYF.

The chain couples TRBV7-2 to TRBJ2-7; D unresolved. Trimming removed 6 bases at V and 6 bases at J, with 15 bases between. Germline assignment: CDR1 SGHTA and CDR2 FQGNSA. CDR3 length: 13 residues. The CDR3 spells CASRLLPKGEQYF. CDR3 bases: TGTGCCAGCAGACTATTACCTAAGGGCGAGCAGTACTTC.

This chain joins TRBV3-1 (or the pseudogene TRBV3-2) and TRBJ2-2; D uncertain. This CDR3 comprises 16 residues. Germline V gene sequence: CDR1 LGHDT, CDR2 YNNKEL (reference sequence). V lost 2 bases, J lost 5 bases, and 15 bases lay in between. The CDR3, as DNA: TGTGCCAGCAGCCAATATAATTCAGGCTTGACCGGGGAGCTGTTTTTT. It translates to CASSQYNSGLTGELFF.

This chain connects TRBV4-2 to TRBJ2-2, with D unclear. The CDR3 extends over 16 amino acids. Germline V CDR1 and CDR2: LGHNA, YNFKEQ. V dropped 0 bases and J dropped 0 bases, with 8 bases sitting between them. The CDR3 loop is CASSQEGPANTGELFF. The CDR3 DNA reads as TGTGCCAGCAGCCAAGAAGGTCCTGCGAACACCGGGGAGCTGTTTTTT.

V and J are TRBV6-5 and TRBJ1-2; the D is unclear. The CDR3 is 14 amino acids. CDR1 and CDR2 (germline): MNHEY, SVGAGI. The V end was cut by 2 bases, the J end by 7 bases, with 14 bases between. The CDR3 region has the DNA TGTGCCAGCAGTTACCCCACAGACACCTTTGGCTACACCTTC. As protein: CASSYPTDTFGYTF.

This clone was seen just once. The chain couples TRBV29-1 to TRBJ2-2, with 7 bases identical to TRBD1. This CDR3 spans 12 amino acids. The germline gives CDR1 SQVTM, CDR2 ANQGSEA. The ends lost 7 bases at V and 4 bases at J; junction bases unmatched: 3. The CDR3: CSAPGGTGELFF. For the CDR3, the DNA is TGCAGCGCCCCAGGGGGCACCGGGGAGCTGTTTTTT.

The chain uses TRBV3-1 (or the pseudogene TRBV3-2) and TRBJ2-5; D gene ambiguous. In germline, CDR1 is LGHDT, CDR2 YNNKEL (reference sequence). CDR3 length equals 12 residues. Trimming removed 5 bases from V and 4 bases from J, with 8 bases in between. The chain's CDR3 is CASSSMVETQYF. In nucleotides, the CDR3 is TGTGCCAGCAGCTCAATGGTAGAGACCCAGTACTTC.

V is TRBV7-6 and J is TRBJ2-7; 12 positions agree with TRBD1. The CDR3 covers 16 residues. CDR1 and CDR2 from the germline V gene are SGHVS and FNYEAQ. J lost 0 bases, V lost 5 bases, and 5 bases had no gene match. CDR3 in amino acids: CASSGGTGGFSYEQYF. The CDR3, as DNA: TGTGCCAGCAGCGGAGGGACAGGGGGCTTCTCCTACGAGCAGTACTTC.

This rearrangement joins TRBV6-4 to TRBJ1-2; no definite D call. Germline V lookup: CDR1 MRHNA, CDR2 SNTAGT. The CDR3 covers 13 residues. Trimming removed 7 bases from V and 4 bases from J, with 13 bases in between. The CDR3 here is CASILDFLYGYTF. In DNA, the CDR3 is TGTGCCAGCATCCTTGACTTTCTCTATGGCTACACCTTC.